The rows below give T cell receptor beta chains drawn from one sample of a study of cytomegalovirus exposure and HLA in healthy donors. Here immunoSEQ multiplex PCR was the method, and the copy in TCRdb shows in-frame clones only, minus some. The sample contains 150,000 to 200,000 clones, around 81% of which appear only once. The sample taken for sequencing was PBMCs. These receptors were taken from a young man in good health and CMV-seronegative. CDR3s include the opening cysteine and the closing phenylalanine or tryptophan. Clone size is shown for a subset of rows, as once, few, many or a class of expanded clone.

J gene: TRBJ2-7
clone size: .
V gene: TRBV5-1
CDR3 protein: CASSRTGEREQYF

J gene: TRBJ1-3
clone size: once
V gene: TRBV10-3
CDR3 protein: CAISEGAGNTIYF

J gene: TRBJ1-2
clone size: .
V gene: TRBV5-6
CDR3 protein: CASNYRGREYGYTF

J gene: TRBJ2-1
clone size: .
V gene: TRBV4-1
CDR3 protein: CASSPRLAGVINNEQFF

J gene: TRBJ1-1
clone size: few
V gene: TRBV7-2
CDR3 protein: CASSLLNTEAFF

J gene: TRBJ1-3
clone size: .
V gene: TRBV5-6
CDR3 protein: CASSLVGHSGNTIYF

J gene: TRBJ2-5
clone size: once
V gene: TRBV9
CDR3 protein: CASSNGQREGGETQYF

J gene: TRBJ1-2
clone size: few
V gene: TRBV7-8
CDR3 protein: CASSLATGRNYGYTF

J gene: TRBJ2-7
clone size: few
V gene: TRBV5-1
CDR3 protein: CASSLEGAGEQYF

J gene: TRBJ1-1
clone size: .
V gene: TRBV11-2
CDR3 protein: CASSRRTGNTEAFF

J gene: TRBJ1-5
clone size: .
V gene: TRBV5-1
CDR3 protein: CASSLGAGDQPQHF

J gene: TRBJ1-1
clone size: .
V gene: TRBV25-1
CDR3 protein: CASSSTGYAEAFF

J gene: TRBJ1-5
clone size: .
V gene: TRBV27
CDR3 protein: CASSPTGPNRPLRPQHF

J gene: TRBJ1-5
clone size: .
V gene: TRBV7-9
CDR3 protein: CASSLDLRGANQPQHF

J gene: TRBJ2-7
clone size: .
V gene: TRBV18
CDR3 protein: CASSPNIGASGTTYEQYF

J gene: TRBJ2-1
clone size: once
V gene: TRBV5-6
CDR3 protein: CASSRDIFSSYNEQFF

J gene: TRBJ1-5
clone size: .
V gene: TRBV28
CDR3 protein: CASSPSTGDSNQPQHF

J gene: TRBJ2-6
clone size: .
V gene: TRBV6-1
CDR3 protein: CASSEGFNVLTF

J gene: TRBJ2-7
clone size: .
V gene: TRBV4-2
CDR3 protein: CASSQENSLRCGAANEQYF

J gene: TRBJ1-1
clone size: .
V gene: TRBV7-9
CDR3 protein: CASSLVDRPEAFF

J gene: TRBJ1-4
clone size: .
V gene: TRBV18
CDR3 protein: CASSPWTGANEKLFF

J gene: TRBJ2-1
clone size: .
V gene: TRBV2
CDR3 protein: CASRLGQGLYYNEQFF

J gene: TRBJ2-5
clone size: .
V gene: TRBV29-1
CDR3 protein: CSVLKTSGSVKTQYF

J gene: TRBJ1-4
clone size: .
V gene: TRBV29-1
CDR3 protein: CSVQRGSNEKLFF

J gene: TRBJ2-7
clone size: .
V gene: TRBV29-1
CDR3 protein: CSVERDRGDEQYF

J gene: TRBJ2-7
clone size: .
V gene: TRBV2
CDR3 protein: CASSTPRVRKAYEQYF

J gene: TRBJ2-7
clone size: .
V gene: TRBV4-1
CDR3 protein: CASSQMDRTYEQYF

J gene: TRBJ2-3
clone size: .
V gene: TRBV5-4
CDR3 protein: CASSLDRATDTQYF

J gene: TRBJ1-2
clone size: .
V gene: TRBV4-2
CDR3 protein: CASSQDRQGASGYTF

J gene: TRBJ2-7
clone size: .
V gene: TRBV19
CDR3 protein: CASSIGQGDNEQYF

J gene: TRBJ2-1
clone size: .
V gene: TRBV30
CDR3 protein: CAWSVGTGGKDEQFF

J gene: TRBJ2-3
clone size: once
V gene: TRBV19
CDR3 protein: CASSKPTSGKSDTQYF

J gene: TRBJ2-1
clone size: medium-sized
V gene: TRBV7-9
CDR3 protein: CASTDTYNEQFF